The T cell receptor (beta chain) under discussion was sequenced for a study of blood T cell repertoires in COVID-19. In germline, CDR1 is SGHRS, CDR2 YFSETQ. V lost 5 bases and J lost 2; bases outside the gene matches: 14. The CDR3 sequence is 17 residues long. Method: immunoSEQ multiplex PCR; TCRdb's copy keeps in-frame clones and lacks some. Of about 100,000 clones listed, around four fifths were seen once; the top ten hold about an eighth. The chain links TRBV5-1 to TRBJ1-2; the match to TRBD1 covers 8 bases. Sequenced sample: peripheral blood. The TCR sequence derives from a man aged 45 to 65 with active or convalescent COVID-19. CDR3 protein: CASRLPPQGAINYGYTF. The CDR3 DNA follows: TGCGCCAGCAGGCTTCCCCCTCAGGGGGCAATAAACTATGGCTACACCTTC.